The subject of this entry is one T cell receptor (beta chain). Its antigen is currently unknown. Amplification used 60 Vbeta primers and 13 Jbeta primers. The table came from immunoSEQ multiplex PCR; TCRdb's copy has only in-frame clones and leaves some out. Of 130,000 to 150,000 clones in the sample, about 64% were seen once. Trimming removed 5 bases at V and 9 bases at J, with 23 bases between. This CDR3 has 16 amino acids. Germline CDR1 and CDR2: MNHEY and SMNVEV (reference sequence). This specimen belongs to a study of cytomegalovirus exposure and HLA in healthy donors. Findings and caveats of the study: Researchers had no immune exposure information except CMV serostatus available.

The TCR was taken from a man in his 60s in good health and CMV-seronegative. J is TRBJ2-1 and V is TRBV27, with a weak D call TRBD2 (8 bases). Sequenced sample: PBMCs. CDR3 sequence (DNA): TGTGCCAGCAGTGCACAGGGGACTCGGGGGGGTGGTGAGCAGTTCTTC. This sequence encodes CASSAQGTRGGGEQFF.